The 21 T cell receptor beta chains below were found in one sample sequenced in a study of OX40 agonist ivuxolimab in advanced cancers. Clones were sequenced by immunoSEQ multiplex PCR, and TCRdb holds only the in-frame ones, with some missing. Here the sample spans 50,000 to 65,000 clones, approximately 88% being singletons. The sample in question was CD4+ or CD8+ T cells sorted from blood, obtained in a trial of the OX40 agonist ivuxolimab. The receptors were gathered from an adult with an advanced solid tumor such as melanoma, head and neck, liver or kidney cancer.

CDR3 sequence: CASSHSADGYTF. DNA of the CDR3: TGTGCCAGCAGCCATTCTGCGGATGGCTACACCTTC. This chain links TRBV9 with TRBJ1-2; no clear D. V was trimmed by 4 bases and J by 6 bases, leaving 10 bases between them. This CDR3 is built from 12 residues. Germline CDR1 reads SGDLS; CDR2 reads YYNGEE.

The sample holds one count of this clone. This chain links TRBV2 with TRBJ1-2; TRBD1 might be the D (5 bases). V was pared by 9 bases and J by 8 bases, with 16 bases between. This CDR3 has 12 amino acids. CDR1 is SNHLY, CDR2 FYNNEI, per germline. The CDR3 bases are TGTGCCAGTTATTTGGGGCGTGAGGGCTACACCTTC. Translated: CASYLGREGYTF.

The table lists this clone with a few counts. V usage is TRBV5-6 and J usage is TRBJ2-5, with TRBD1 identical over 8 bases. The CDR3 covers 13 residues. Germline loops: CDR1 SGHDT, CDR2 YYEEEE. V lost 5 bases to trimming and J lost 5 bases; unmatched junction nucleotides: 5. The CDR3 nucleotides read TGTGCCAGCAGTCGGACAGGGTACGAGACCCAGTACTTC. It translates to CASSRTGYETQYF.

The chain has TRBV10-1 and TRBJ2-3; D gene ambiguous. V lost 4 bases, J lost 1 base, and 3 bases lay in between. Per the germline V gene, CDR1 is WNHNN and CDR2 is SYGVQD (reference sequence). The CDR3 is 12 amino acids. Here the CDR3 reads CASSGGTDTQYF. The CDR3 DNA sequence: TGCGCCAGCAGTGGGGGCACAGATACGCAGTATTTT.

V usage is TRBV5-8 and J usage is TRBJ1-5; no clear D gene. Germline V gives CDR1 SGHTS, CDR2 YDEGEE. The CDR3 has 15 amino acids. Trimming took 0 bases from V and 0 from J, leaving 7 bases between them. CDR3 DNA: TGTGCCAGCAGCTTGGTTCGGTATAGCAATCAGCCCCAGCATTTT. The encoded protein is CASSLVRYSNQPQHF.

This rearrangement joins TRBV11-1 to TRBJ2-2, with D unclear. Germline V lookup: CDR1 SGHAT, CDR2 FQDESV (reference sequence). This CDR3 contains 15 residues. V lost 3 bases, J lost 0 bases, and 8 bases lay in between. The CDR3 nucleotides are TGTGCCAGCAGCTTCGGCACTACGAACACCGGGGAGCTGTTTTTT. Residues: CASSFGTTNTGELFF.

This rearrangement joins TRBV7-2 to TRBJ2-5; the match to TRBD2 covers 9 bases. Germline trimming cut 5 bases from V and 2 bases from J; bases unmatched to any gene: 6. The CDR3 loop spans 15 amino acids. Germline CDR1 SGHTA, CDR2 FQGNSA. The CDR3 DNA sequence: TGTGCCAGCAGCCTACTAGCGGGTATACAAGAGACCCAGTACTTC. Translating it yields CASSLLAGIQETQYF.

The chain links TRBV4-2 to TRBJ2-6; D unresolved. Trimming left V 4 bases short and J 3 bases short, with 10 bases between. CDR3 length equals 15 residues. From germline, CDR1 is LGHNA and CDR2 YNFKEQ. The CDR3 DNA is TGTGCCAGCAGCCGAAGCGAGTATGGGGCCAACGTCCTGACTTTC. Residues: CASSRSEYGANVLTF.

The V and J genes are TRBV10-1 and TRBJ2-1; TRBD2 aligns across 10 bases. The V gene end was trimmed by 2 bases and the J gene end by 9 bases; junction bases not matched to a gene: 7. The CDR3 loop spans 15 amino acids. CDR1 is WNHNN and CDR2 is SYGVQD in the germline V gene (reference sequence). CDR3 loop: CASSEGLAGVGEQFF. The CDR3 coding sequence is TGCGCCAGCAGTGAGGGGCTAGCGGGGGTAGGTGAGCAGTTCTTC.

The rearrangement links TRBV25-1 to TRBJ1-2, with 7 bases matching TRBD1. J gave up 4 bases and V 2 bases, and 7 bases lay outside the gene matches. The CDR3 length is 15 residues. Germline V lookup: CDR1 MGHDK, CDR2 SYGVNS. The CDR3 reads CASSEPGQHLYGYTF. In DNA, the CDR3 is TGTGCCAGCAGTGAACCGGGACAGCACCTCTATGGCTACACCTTC.

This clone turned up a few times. The CDR3 sequence: CASSERQGKSNQPQHF. The CDR3 DNA reads TGTGCCAGTAGTGAACGACAGGGGAAGAGCAATCAGCCCCAGCATTTT. The rearrangement links TRBV19 to TRBJ1-5; 8 bases align to TRBD1. The CDR3 is made up of 16 amino acids. Germline V gene lookup returns CDR1 LNHDA and CDR2 SQIVND (reference sequence). V shed 5 bases and J 1 base; nucleotides not matched to a gene: 7.

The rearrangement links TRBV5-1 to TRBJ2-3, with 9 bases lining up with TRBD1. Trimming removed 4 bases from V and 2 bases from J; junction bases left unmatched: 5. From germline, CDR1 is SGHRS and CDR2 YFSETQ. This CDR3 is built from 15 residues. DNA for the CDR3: TGCGCCAGCAGCCCAGGGACAGGGAACACAGATACGCAGTATTTT. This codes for CASSPGTGNTDTQYF.

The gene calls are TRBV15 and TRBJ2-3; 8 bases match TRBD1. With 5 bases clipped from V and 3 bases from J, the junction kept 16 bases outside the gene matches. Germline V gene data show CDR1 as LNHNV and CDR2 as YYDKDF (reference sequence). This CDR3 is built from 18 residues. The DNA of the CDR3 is TGTGCCACCAGCTCCAGCAGTGGTGTCAGGGGGCGAACAGATACGCAGTATTTT. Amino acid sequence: CATSSSSGVRGRTDTQYF.

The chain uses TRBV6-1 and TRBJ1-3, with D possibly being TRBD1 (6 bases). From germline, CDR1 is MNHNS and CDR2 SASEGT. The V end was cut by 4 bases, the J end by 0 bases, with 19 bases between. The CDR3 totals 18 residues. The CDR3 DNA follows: TGTGCCAGCAGTGCGGGACAAGTAATTTTGAGCTCTGGAAACACCATATATTTT. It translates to CASSAGQVILSSGNTIYF.

The DNA for the CDR3 is TGTGCCAGCAGCCACTGGGACAGGGGGTACGAGCAGTACTTC. Translated: CASSHWDRGYEQYF. The rearrangement links TRBV5-6 to TRBJ2-7; 11 bases map to TRBD1. Looked up from germline, CDR1 is SGHDT and CDR2 is YYEEEE. This CDR3 comprises 14 residues. V gave up 4 bases and J gave up 4 bases; unmatched junction bases: 4. Combining the CDR3 with reference TRBV5-6 and TRBJ2-7 gives the whole variable domain DAGVTQSPTHLIKTRGQQVTLRCSPKSGHDTVSWYQQALGQGPQFIFQYYEEEERQRGNFPDRFSGHQFPNYSSELNVNALLLGDSALYLCASSHWDRGYEQYFGPGTRLTVT.

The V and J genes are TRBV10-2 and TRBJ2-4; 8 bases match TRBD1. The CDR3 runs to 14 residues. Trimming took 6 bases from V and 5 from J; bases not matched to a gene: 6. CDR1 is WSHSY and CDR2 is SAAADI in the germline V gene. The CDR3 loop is CASRTDREENIQYF. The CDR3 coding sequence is TGCGCCAGCAGAACGGACAGGGAGGAAAACATTCAGTACTTC.

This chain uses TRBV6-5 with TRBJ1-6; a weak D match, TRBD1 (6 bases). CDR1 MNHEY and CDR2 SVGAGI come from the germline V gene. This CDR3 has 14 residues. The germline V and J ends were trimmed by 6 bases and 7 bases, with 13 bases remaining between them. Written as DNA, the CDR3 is TGTGCCAGCAGGCCTCCGGGACAAAATTCACCCCTCCACTTT. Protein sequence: CASRPPGQNSPLHF.

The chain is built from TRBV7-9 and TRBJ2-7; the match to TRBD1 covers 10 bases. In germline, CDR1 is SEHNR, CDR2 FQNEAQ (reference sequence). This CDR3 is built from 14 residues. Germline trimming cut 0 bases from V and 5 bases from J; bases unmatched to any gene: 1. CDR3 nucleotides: TGTGCCAGCAGCTTAGCCGGACAGGGGGACGAGCAGTACTTC. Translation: CASSLAGQGDEQYF. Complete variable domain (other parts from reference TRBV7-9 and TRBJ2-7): DTGVSQNPRHKITKRGQNVTFRCDPISEHNRLYWYRQTLGQGPEFLTYFQNEAQLEKSRLLSDRFSAERPKGSFSTLEIQRTEQGDSAMYLCASSLAGQGDEQYFGPGTRLTVT.

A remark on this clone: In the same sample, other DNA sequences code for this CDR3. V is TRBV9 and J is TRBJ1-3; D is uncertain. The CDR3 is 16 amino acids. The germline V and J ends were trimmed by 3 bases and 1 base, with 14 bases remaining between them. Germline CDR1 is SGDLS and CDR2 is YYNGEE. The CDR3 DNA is TGTGCCAGCAGCGACTACGGTAGAGGGTCTGGAAACACCATATATTTT. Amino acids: CASSDYGRGSGNTIYF.

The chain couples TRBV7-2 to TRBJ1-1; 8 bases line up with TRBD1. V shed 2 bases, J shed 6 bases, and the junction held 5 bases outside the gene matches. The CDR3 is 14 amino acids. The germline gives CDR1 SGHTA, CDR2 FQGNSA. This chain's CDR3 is CASSLTGTGSEAFF. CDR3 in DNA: TGTGCCAGCAGCTTAACGGGGACAGGATCTGAAGCTTTCTTT.

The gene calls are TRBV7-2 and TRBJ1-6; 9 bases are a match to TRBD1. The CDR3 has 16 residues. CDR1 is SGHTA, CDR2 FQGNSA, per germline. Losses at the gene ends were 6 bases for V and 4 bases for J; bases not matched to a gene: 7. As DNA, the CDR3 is TGTGCCAGCAGGGGTTCGGACAGGGGTTATAATTCACCCCTCCACTTT. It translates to CASRGSDRGYNSPLHF.